There are a few counts of the clone carrying this T cell receptor beta chain. The sample originates from a study of cytomegalovirus exposure and HLA in healthy donors. Primers included in the PCR were 60 Vbeta and 13 Jbeta primers. The method was immunoSEQ multiplex PCR; TCRdb's version includes in-frame clones alone and lacks a portion of them. The table shows 110,000 to 150,000 clones, with roughly 77% occurring only once. Germline-derived CDR1 and CDR2 are MNHEY and SVGAGI. The CDR3 runs 13 residues. The V end was cut by 0 bases, the J end by 6 bases, with 6 bases between. The chain couples TRBV6-5 to TRBJ2-1, with D unclear. Sequences were obtained from PBMCs. The TCR comes from a young man in good health and CMV-seronegative. The CDR3 DNA reads TGTGCCAGCAGTTACTCGGCAGGCAATGAGCAGTTCTTC. It codes for CASSYSAGNEQFF.